This TCR beta chain was identified during a study of blood T cell repertoires in COVID-19. Across the study: Samples representing acute and convalescent COVID-19 were sourced from the United States, Italy and Spain.

CDR1 and CDR2 (germline): LGHNA, YSLEER. V lost 1 base, J lost 1 base, and 10 bases lay in between. The CDR3 length is 15 residues. Here immunoSEQ multiplex PCR was the method, and the copy in TCRdb shows in-frame clones only, minus some. The table lists roughly 250,000 clones, approximately 90% of them singletons. Participants were placed into cohorts based on the clinical history they reported. Cohort 3 recovery required two negative PCRs, clearance, or symptom resolution. The sample holds a few counts of this clone. The TCR sequence derives from a woman between 18 and 29 years old who had recovered from COVID-19. The V call is TRBV4-3, the J call TRBJ1-1; D call uncertain. Sequencing used PBMCs or T cells enriched from blood (not recorded which). CDR3 in DNA: TGCGCCAGCAGCCAAGTAGCGGCCTCGAACACTGAAGCTTTCTTT. It codes for CASSQVAASNTEAFF.